This TCR beta chain was recovered during a study of cytomegalovirus exposure and HLA in healthy donors (dated by TCRdb to about 2017). At the level of the whole study: According to a later analysis, one platform produced both the 120 validation repertoires and the approximately 600 repertoires of the first cohort. The study was designed to test whether signatures of past pathogen exposure could be identified by cataloging public T cell receptors. A separate validation cohort of approximately 120 different subjects was used in addition to the 666-subject first cohort. To predict cytomegalovirus infection status, the study brought together high-throughput TCR immunosequencing, statistical association of individual TCRs with disease status, and machine learning.

At the junction V is shortened by 10 bases and J by 2 bases; bases outside the gene matches: 7. From the cysteine up to the phenylalanine, the CDR3 has a length of 13 residues. This entry keeps only the CDR3 DNA: 39 bases, framed from base 1. The germline V gene gives CDR1 as MNHNS and CDR2 as SASEGT. Comments on this clone: This clone's antigen is unknown. No clone much larger than this one lies a single base away; base qualities are absent.

Separate from the approximately 700-subject first cohort, the validation cohort of roughly 130 subjects was the group to which the donors belonged. The library was generated by the immunoSEQ multiplex PCR assay. As for how the authors treated the data: A statistical classification framework was built for diagnosing cytomegalovirus status from the catalog of TCR beta chain sequences. The table comes from immuneACCESS by way of TCRdb, which keeps in-frame sequences with V and J called. Part of the clones is missing from these tables; in studies checked, under half for an unresolved V gene and the rest for unknown reasons. From that table come the V and J calls and clone size; the DNA was used to work out D and trimming. This sample gives some 240,000 clones in total; approximately 83% of them show up just once. The ten largest clones represent roughly 1.2% of the sample. Beyond this particular receptor, the publication reports: In the study, 150 to 200 TCR beta chains were listed as associated with cytomegalovirus. All 120 or so repertoires were used to score co-occurrence in the validation cohort in a later analysis, because that analysis had no HLA typing for the cohort. Across donors, most TCR sequences were observed very rarely, whereas some public TCRs were present in many individuals. Cytomegalovirus status was reported to be diagnosed by the classifier with high specificity and sensitivity in both the original and validation cohorts. It was suggested by the authors that the approach could potentially be generalized to other disease states and immunological phenotypes. Three of the identified cytomegalovirus-associated TCR beta chains were confirmed in vitro to be specific for cytomegalovirus antigens. Of the cluster scores, 94% were above 0 in a later analysis, which found that TCRs clustered in the first cohort also tended to co-occur in the 95 to 150 validation repertoires.

The clonotype comes from a woman between 25 and 40 years old in good health and CMV-seropositive. Material: PBMCs. The chain uses TRBV6-1 and TRBJ1-2, with 7 middle bases fitting TRBD1. The CDR3 protein: CAILPQGNYGYTF. The DNA sequence is given as TGTGCCATCCTTCCACAGGGGAACTATGGCTACACCTTC.